These 8 T cell receptor beta chains share one sample of origin, sequenced in a study of response to subunit inactivated influenza vaccine. TCRdb redid the calling of the RT-PCR reads with MiXCR, one entry per CDR3 protein. The sample holds some 540,000 distinct CDR3 sequences, roughly a quarter seen once. The data were also submitted as part of a second study, on T cells expressing NK-cell markers. From that study: With UMIs, 5'RACE template switching was used to make TCR beta cDNA.

Source: CD4+ T cells sorted from PBMCs, taken 12 days after vaccination. The receptors were gathered from a man aged 50-60 years who received an inactivated influenza vaccine.

V usage is TRBV12-3 or TRBV12-4 and J usage is TRBJ2-5; D is ambiguous. This CDR3 is built from 13 residues. Trimming removed 0 bases from V and 4 bases from J, with 6 bases in between. CDR3 DNA: TGTGCCAGCAGTTTAGCTACGCTAGAGACCCAGTACTTC. This translates into CASSLATLETQYF.

This clonotype showed up just a few times. The chain combines TRBV5-1 with TRBJ2-5, with 9 bases fitting TRBD1. The germline V gene encodes CDR1 SGHRS and CDR2 YFSETQ. The length of the CDR3 is 15 residues. Trimming at V came to 0 bases and at J to 7 bases, leaving 7 bases not matched to a gene. As DNA, the CDR3 is TGCGCCAGCAGCTTGGGGGACAGGGTCGGGAGGACCCAGTACTTC. Protein product: CASSLGDRVGRTQYF.

The V call is TRBV7-8, the J call TRBJ2-1; tentatively, D is TRBD1 or TRBD2 (6 bases each). Germline V gives CDR1 SGHVS, CDR2 FQNEAQ. V gave up 1 base and J gave up 9 bases, with 16 bases separating them. CDR3 length: 15 amino acids. CDR3 in amino acids: CASSLVGGPVGEQFF. The CDR3 DNA is TGTGCCAGCAGCTTAGTTGGGGGGCCAGTGGGTGAGCAGTTCTTC.

The chain has TRBV19 and TRBJ2-5; 10 bases line up with TRBD2. This CDR3 is 16 amino acids long. V was pared by 4 bases and J by 2 bases, with 7 bases of the junction left unmatched. CDR1 and CDR2 from the germline V gene are LNHDA and SQIVND (reference sequence). The chain's CDR3 is CASSTPGLAKQETQYF. CDR3 DNA sequence: TGTGCCAGTAGTACTCCGGGACTAGCGAAACAAGAGACCCAGTACTTC.

This clonotype was detected only a few times. The rearrangement joins TRBV29-1 to TRBJ1-1, with a possible D match to TRBD1 (5 bases). Deletions cut 6 bases from V and 4 bases from J, with 18 bases between. Germline-derived CDR1 and CDR2 are SQVTM and ANQGSEA. The CDR3 has 14 amino acids. The CDR3 DNA sequence: TGCAGCGTCTTCGGTGGGGCCGGGGCCACTGAAGCTTTCTTT. Translated, it gives CSVFGGAGATEAFF. Filled out from reference TRBV29-1 and TRBJ1-1, the complete variable domain reads SAVISQKPSRDICQRGTSLTIQCQVDSQVTMMFWYRQQPGQSLTLIATANQGSEATYESGFVIDKFPISRPNLTFSTLTVSNMSPEDSSIYLCSVFGGAGATEAFFGQGTRLTVV.

The J gene is TRBJ2-5, the V gene TRBV6-5; 8 nucleotides line up with TRBD1. Germline V gene sequence: CDR1 MNHEY, CDR2 SVGAGI. This CDR3 has 16 residues. V gave up 8 bases and J gave up 1 base; unmatched junction bases: 12. The DNA for the CDR3 is TGTGCCAGCGGATTACCGACAGGGGTCCCCCAAGAGACCCAGTACTTC. This codes for CASGLPTGVPQETQYF.

This clonotype has only a few counts. The chain uses TRBV12-3 or TRBV12-4 and TRBJ1-6; no reliable D call. The length of the CDR3 is 12 residues. The V and J ends lost 2 bases and 9 bases respectively, with 5 bases between them. CDR3: CASSLRASPLHF. The CDR3 DNA is TGTGCCAGCAGTTTACGGGCTTCACCCCTCCACTTT.

This clonotype was picked up a small number of times. The chain combines TRBV12-3 or TRBV12-4 with TRBJ2-4, with D possibly TRBD1 on 6 matching bases. This CDR3 is built from 12 residues. Trimming took 5 bases from V and 9 from J, leaving 11 bases between them. The CDR3 protein is CASSPDSFIQYF. In DNA, the CDR3 is TGTGCCAGCAGTCCGGACAGTTTCATTCAGTACTTC.